Shown below are 21 T cell receptor beta chains from a single sample sequenced in a study of blood T cell repertoires in COVID-19. Generated by immunoSEQ multiplex PCR, the TCRdb table keeps only in-frame clones and is missing some. The table shows about 170,000 clones, with approximately 85% occurring only once. The material sequenced was peripheral blood. Receptors were obtained from a man between 60 and 70 years old who had recovered from COVID-19.

This chain connects TRBV18 to TRBJ1-6; TRBD1 matches at 8 bases. J gave up 9 bases and V 3 bases, and 13 bases lay outside the gene matches. Per the germline V gene, CDR1 is KGHSH and CDR2 is LQKENI. The CDR3 sequence is 17 residues long. CDR3 amino acids: CASSPLSDRGFGSPLHF. In nucleotides, the CDR3 is TGTGCCAGCTCACCTTTAAGCGACAGGGGATTTGGTTCACCCCTCCACTTT.

The chain joins TRBV9 to TRBJ1-5; D may be TRBD1 (6 bases). This CDR3 has 14 amino acids. The V end lost 5 bases, the J end lost 7 bases, and 16 bases lay between the germline ends. Per germline, CDR1 SGDLS and CDR2 YYNGEE. The CDR3 sequence is CASSNYRAQQPQHF. In DNA form, the CDR3 reads TGTGCCAGCAGTAACTACAGGGCCCAACAGCCCCAGCATTTT.

The gene calls are TRBV5-4 and TRBJ1-6, with D maybe TRBD1 (6 bases). The length of the CDR3 is 12 residues. Germline CDR1 reads SGHNT; CDR2 reads YYREEE (reference sequence). The ends were cut back, 5 bases at V and 17 bases at J, with 17 bases in the middle. The CDR3 bases are TGTGCCAGCAGAACGGACAGCAATAAAATCCACTTT. Its translation is CASRTDSNKIHF.

The chain employs TRBV19 and TRBJ1-2, with D uncertain. V lost 1 base and J lost 11, with 17 bases in between. Germline V gene lookup returns CDR1 LNHDA and CDR2 SQIVND (reference sequence). The CDR3 length is 14 residues. CDR3 coding DNA: TGTGCCAGTAGTATAGCCCTTCAACAGAGTGGTTACACCTTC. Protein sequence: CASSIALQQSGYTF.

This clone was seen more than once but under ten times. This rearrangement joins TRBV19 to TRBJ1-2; D not certain. This CDR3 spans 14 amino acids. Germline V gene data show CDR1 as LNHDA and CDR2 as SQIVND (reference sequence). Trimming shortened V by 3 bases and J by 2 bases, and 10 bases separated the two germline ends. CDR3 bases: TGTGCCAGTAGTATTACCCACAGCAACTATGGCTACACCTTC. It is translated as CASSITHSNYGYTF.

The chain has TRBV7-2 and TRBJ1-1; 8 bases align to TRBD1. V shed 5 bases and J 4 bases; nucleotides not matched to a gene: 12. CDR1 is SGHTA, CDR2 FQGNSA, per germline. The CDR3 is 16 amino acids. The CDR3, as DNA: TGTGCCAGCAGCCCGGCGACAGGGGTGGGGTTCACTGAAGCTTTCTTT. Protein product: CASSPATGVGFTEAFF. The full variable domain, with the rest looked up from reference TRBV7-2 and TRBJ1-1, is GAGVSQSPSNKVTEKGKDVELRCDPISGHTALYWYRQSLGQGLEFLIYFQGNSAPDKSGLPSDRFSAERTGGSVSTLTIQRTQQEDSAVYLCASSPATGVGFTEAFFGQGTRLTVV.

This chain joins TRBV12-5 and TRBJ2-2; D may be TRBD1 (5 bases). From germline, CDR1 is LGHNT and CDR2 FRNRAP. CDR3 length equals 17 residues. Deletions cut 6 bases from V and 0 bases from J, with 17 bases between. The CDR3 DNA is TGTGCTAGTGGGTACGGGCAGGGCAGCGCGAACACCGGGGAGCTGTTTTTT. Encoded protein: CASGYGQGSANTGELFF.

The gene calls are TRBV18 and TRBJ1-1; D ambiguous. Germline loops: CDR1 KGHSH, CDR2 LQKENI. The CDR3 is 12 residues long. Deletions cut 2 bases from V and 8 bases from J, with 9 bases between. The chain's CDR3 is CASSPITTEAFF. CDR3 DNA: TGTGCCAGCTCACCAATCACAACCGAAGCTTTCTTT.

The count of this clone is one. J is TRBJ1-2 and V is TRBV2; TRBD1 matches 7 bases. With 3 bases clipped from V and 7 bases from J, the junction kept 8 bases outside the gene matches. Germline V gene lookup returns CDR1 SNHLY and CDR2 FYNNEI. CDR3 length: 14 amino acids. The CDR3 loop reads CASSDARQGGGYTF. CDR3 nucleotide sequence: TGTGCCAGCAGTGATGCCCGACAGGGAGGTGGCTACACCTTC.

The chain uses TRBV7-9 and TRBJ1-1; 8 bases line up with TRBD1. Germline V gene lookup returns CDR1 SEHNR and CDR2 FQNEAQ (reference sequence). This CDR3 region has 16 residues. Trimming removed 4 bases from V and 3 bases from J; junction bases left unmatched: 10. The DNA for the CDR3 is TGTGCCAGCAGCTCCCGGACAGGGCCTGGGGACACTGAAGCTTTCTTT. The encoded protein is CASSSRTGPGDTEAFF.

V usage is TRBV24-1 and J usage is TRBJ2-3, with 7 nucleotides matching TRBD1. The ends lost 5 bases at V and 3 bases at J; junction bases unmatched: 4. Looked up from germline, CDR1 is KGHDR and CDR2 is SFDVKD. CDR3 length: 14 residues. CDR3 coding DNA: TGTGCCACCAGTGCAGGACAGGTGACAGATACGCAGTATTTT. It translates to CATSAGQVTDTQYF.

The genes are TRBV27 and TRBJ1-1; 8 nucleotides align to TRBD1. The CDR3 contains 15 residues. Losses at the gene ends were 5 bases for V and 4 bases for J; bases not matched to a gene: 9. Per the germline V gene, CDR1 is MNHEY and CDR2 is SMNVEV (reference sequence). The CDR3 DNA reads TGTGCCAGCAGTCCCCAGACAGGGGCGGTCACTGAAGCTTTCTTT. Protein sequence: CASSPQTGAVTEAFF.

This rearrangement joins TRBV2 to TRBJ2-7; possible D gene TRBD2, 5 bases. Looked up from germline, CDR1 is SNHLY and CDR2 is FYNNEI. This CDR3 region has 13 residues. V was cut by 4 bases and J by 1 base, with 8 bases left in between. Written as DNA, the CDR3 is TGTGCCAGCAGTGCGAGCGGATCCTACGAGCAGTACTTC. Residues: CASSASGSYEQYF. Together with reference TRBV2 and TRBJ2-7, the CDR3 gives the full variable domain: EPEVTQTPSHQVTQMGQEVILRCVPISNHLYFYWYRQILGQKVEFLVSFYNNEISEKSEIFDDQFSVERPDGSNFTLKIRSTKLEDSAMYFCASSASGSYEQYFGPGTRLTVT.

The V gene is TRBV27, the J gene TRBJ1-2, with 8 bases lining up with TRBD1. V shed 5 bases, J shed 5 bases, and the junction held 7 bases outside the gene matches. CDR3 length: 14 residues. Germline CDR1 MNHEY, CDR2 SMNVEV (reference sequence). Here the CDR3 DNA reads TGTGCCAGCAGTACCATGACAGGGGCTTATGGCTACACCTTC. Translation: CASSTMTGAYGYTF.

About this clone: This same CDR3 is encoded by further DNA sequences in the sample. The chain couples TRBV9 to TRBJ2-7; the D gene is possibly TRBD1 (7 bases). CDR1 is SGDLS and CDR2 is YYNGEE in the germline V gene. The CDR3 covers 14 residues. V was trimmed by 0 bases and J by 4 bases, leaving 11 bases between them. CDR3 amino acids: CASSVEPGGYEQYF. CDR3 nucleotide sequence: TGTGCCAGCAGCGTAGAGCCAGGGGGGTACGAGCAGTACTTC.

The chain recombines TRBV6-5 with TRBJ1-6, with 10 nucleotides matching TRBD1. The germline CDR1 and CDR2 sequences are MNHEY and SVGAGI. V dropped 7 bases and J dropped 11; count of bases not matched to a gene: 8. This CDR3 is built from 14 residues. The DNA of the CDR3 is TGTGCCAGCACCGACAGGGGGCGCGGGCCACCCCTCCACTTT. Amino acids: CASTDRGRGPPLHF.

This chain connects TRBV9 to TRBJ2-2, with D maybe TRBD2 (6 bases). The CDR3 length is 15 residues. Deletions cut 2 bases from V and 2 bases from J, with 10 bases between. Per the germline V gene, CDR1 is SGDLS and CDR2 is YYNGEE. In DNA form, the CDR3 reads TGTGCCAGCAGCGTCATAGGACTAAACACCGGGGAGCTGTTTTTT. Translated, it gives CASSVIGLNTGELFF. The entire variable domain, with the rest obtained from reference TRBV9 and TRBJ2-2, is as follows: DSGVTQTPKHLITATGQRVTLRCSPRSGDLSVYWYQQSLDQGLQFLIQYYNGEERAKGNILERFSAQQFPDLHSELNLSSLELGDSALYFCASSVIGLNTGELFFGEGSRLTVL.

This clone has only a few counts. V gene TRBV5-5 combines with J gene TRBJ1-2; weak D call: TRBD1 (6 bases). From germline, CDR1 is SGHKS and CDR2 YYEKEE (reference sequence). There are 15 residues in the CDR3. With 0 bases removed from V and 2 bases from J, the gap between germline ends came to 11 bases. The CDR3 loop reads CASSLEGRGNYGYTF. The CDR3 bases are TGTGCCAGCAGCTTGGAGGGCAGGGGCAACTATGGCTACACCTTC.

The chain uses TRBV4-3 and TRBJ1-6; 8 bases are shared with TRBD1. Germline V gene lookup returns CDR1 LGHNA and CDR2 YSLEER. The length of the CDR3 is 16 residues. V dropped 4 bases and J dropped 8; count of bases not matched to a gene: 10. CDR3: CASSLTAGGVDSPLHF. CDR3 DNA sequence: TGCGCCAGCAGCCTAACGGCAGGGGGCGTGGATTCACCCCTCCACTTT.

This clone came up once. CDR3 bases: TGTGCCAGCAGCCCAGGACAGGGGCCGTACAATGAGCAGTTCTTC. The encoded protein is CASSPGQGPYNEQFF. This chain joins TRBV5-8 and TRBJ2-1, with 9 bases identical to TRBD1. Germline CDR1 and CDR2: SGHTS and YDEGEE. The V gene end was trimmed by 4 bases and the J gene end by 4 bases; junction bases not matched to a gene: 6. This CDR3 has 15 amino acids.

V and J are TRBV12-2 and TRBJ2-7; the table names TRBD1, a call not compared with the DNA. TRBV12-2 is a documented pseudogene. CDR3 size: 16 residues. DNA for the CDR3: TGTGCAAGTCGCTTAGGGAGACAGATTCTTGCGAGGGAGCAGTACTTC. This sequence encodes CASRLGRQILAREQYF.